Listed below are T cell receptor beta chains from one sample, sequenced in a study of blood T cell repertoires in COVID-19. Sequenced by immunoSEQ multiplex PCR; TCRdb stores in-frame clones only, minus some. Of over 200,000 clones listed, about 86% are singletons. Sample: PBMCs or T cells enriched from blood (not recorded which). These receptors all stem from a woman aged 45-59 years with acute COVID-19. CDR3s include the opening cysteine and the closing phenylalanine or tryptophan. The order of the fields is V gene, clone size, J gene, D gene, CDR3 DNA, CDR3 protein. A D gene is named only where the DNA matches it firmly. Size is omitted from some rows. Given values are once, few, many or a class for expanded clones.

V gene: TRBV7-3
clone size: -
J gene: TRBJ2-3
D gene: -
CDR3 DNA: TGTGCCAGCAGCTTACAAGGTGGCGGTACGCAGTATTTT
CDR3 protein: CASSLQGGGTQYF

V gene: TRBV19
clone size: -
J gene: TRBJ2-4
D gene: -
CDR3 DNA: TGTGCCAGTAGTATCTCCGGGGTCGGTGGGGCCAAAAACATTCAGTACTTC
CDR3 protein: CASSISGVGGAKNIQYF

V gene: TRBV6-2/TRBV6-3
clone size: -
J gene: TRBJ1-2
D gene: -
CDR3 DNA: TGTGCCAGCAGTTACTCGCGGGGAGGCTACACCTTC
CDR3 protein: CASSYSRGGYTF

V gene: TRBV6-5
clone size: -
J gene: TRBJ2-5
D gene: TRBD2
CDR3 DNA: TGTGCCAGCAGTTACTCGCCTAGCGGGGGGCTGGAGACCCAGTACTTC
CDR3 protein: CASSYSPSGGLETQYF

V gene: TRBV3-1/TRBV3-2
clone size: -
J gene: TRBJ1-2
D gene: -
CDR3 DNA: TGTGCCAGCAGCCAAGGAGTGATAGGGGATGGCTACACCTTC
CDR3 protein: CASSQGVIGDGYTF

V gene: TRBV30
clone size: -
J gene: TRBJ1-3
D gene: TRBD1
CDR3 DNA: TGTGCCTGGAGGACTTACACACGAACGGGACAGAGAGTTCCCATATATTTT
CDR3 protein: CAWRTYTRTGQRVPIYF

V gene: TRBV15
clone size: -
J gene: TRBJ1-1
D gene: -
CDR3 DNA: TGTGCCACCCGAGGAGTGAACACTGAAGCTTTCTTT
CDR3 protein: CATRGVNTEAFF

V gene: TRBV28
clone size: -
J gene: TRBJ2-7
D gene: TRBD1
CDR3 DNA: TGTGCCAGCAGTTTATCGCCGACAGGGGTGGACGAGCAGTACTTC
CDR3 protein: CASSLSPTGVDEQYF

V gene: TRBV5-5
clone size: -
J gene: TRBJ2-5
D gene: -
CDR3 DNA: TGTGCCAGCAGCTTCACTAGGCCCGCCGGGGGAGAGACCCAGTACTTC
CDR3 protein: CASSFTRPAGGETQYF

V gene: TRBV28
clone size: -
J gene: TRBJ2-6
D gene: -
CDR3 DNA: TGTGCCAGCAGACTAGGCGCCTCTGGGGCCAACGTCCTGACTTTC
CDR3 protein: CASRLGASGANVLTF

V gene: TRBV27
clone size: -
J gene: TRBJ1-1
D gene: -
CDR3 DNA: TGTGCCAGCAGTTTACGAGTATCCACTGAAGCTTTCTTT
CDR3 protein: CASSLRVSTEAFF

V gene: TRBV6-2/TRBV6-3
clone size: few
J gene: TRBJ2-7
D gene: TRBD1
CDR3 DNA: TGTGCCAGCAGTTTCTCACCTATCCGACAGGGTTCGAGTTACGAGCAGTACTTC
CDR3 protein: CASSFSPIRQGSSYEQYF

V gene: TRBV18
clone size: -
J gene: TRBJ1-4
D gene: TRBD1
CDR3 DNA: TGTGCCAGCTCACCCGACAGGGCTAATGAAAAACTGTTTTTT
CDR3 protein: CASSPDRANEKLFF

V gene: TRBV19
clone size: -
J gene: TRBJ2-1
D gene: TRBD2
CDR3 DNA: TGTGCCACCTCTAGCGGGGGGGATTACTACAATGAGCAGTTCTTC
CDR3 protein: CATSSGGDYYNEQFF

V gene: TRBV7-9
clone size: -
J gene: TRBJ1-6
D gene: -
CDR3 DNA: TGTGCCAGCACCCCTCGGGGATCTGGAGTGGATTCACCCCTCCACTTT
CDR3 protein: CASTPRGSGVDSPLHF

V gene: TRBV7-2
clone size: -
J gene: TRBJ2-1
D gene: TRBD1
CDR3 DNA: TGTGCCAGCAGCTTAGTAGGACAGGGGTCCTACAATGAGCAGTTCTTC
CDR3 protein: CASSLVGQGSYNEQFF

V gene: TRBV6-1
clone size: -
J gene: TRBJ1-2
D gene: -
CDR3 DNA: TGTGCCAGCAGTTCCCGAGGGGGTCAGGGCTATGGCTACACCTTC
CDR3 protein: CASSSRGGQGYGYTF

V gene: TRBV30
clone size: once
J gene: TRBJ1-2
D gene: -
CDR3 DNA: TGTGCCTGGAGTGTATCGGGGTATGGCTACACCTTC
CDR3 protein: CAWSVSGYGYTF

V gene: TRBV19
clone size: -
J gene: TRBJ2-7
D gene: -
CDR3 DNA: TGTGCCAGTAGTCGGGGGTACGAGCAGTACTTC
CDR3 protein: CASSRGYEQYF

V gene: TRBV5-1
clone size: -
J gene: TRBJ2-1
D gene: TRBD1
CDR3 DNA: TGCGCCAGCAGCTTGGAAGGGGGCCTTAGCTCCTACAATGAGCAGTTCTTC
CDR3 protein: CASSLEGGLSSYNEQFF

V gene: TRBV28
clone size: -
J gene: TRBJ2-7
D gene: TRBD1
CDR3 DNA: TGTGCCAGCAATCCCCCGTTAGGACAGGTTATCGAGCAGTACTTC
CDR3 protein: CASNPPLGQVIEQYF

V gene: TRBV11-3
clone size: few
J gene: TRBJ2-1
D gene: TRBD2
CDR3 DNA: TGTGCCAGCAGTTCGACTAGCGGACTAAACAATGAGCAGTTCTTC
CDR3 protein: CASSSTSGLNNEQFF

V gene: TRBV2
clone size: -
J gene: TRBJ1-6
D gene: -
CDR3 DNA: TGTGCCAGCAGTGTCGGGGACTCCTATAATTCACCCCTCCACTTT
CDR3 protein: CASSVGDSYNSPLHF

V gene: TRBV28
clone size: -
J gene: TRBJ2-7
D gene: -
CDR3 DNA: TGTGCCAGCAGTTTAGAGTCCCCCTACGAGCAGTACTTC
CDR3 protein: CASSLESPYEQYF

V gene: TRBV6-4
clone size: -
J gene: TRBJ2-5
D gene: -
CDR3 DNA: TGTGCCAGCTCCCAAGGGAGCGGAGGGCAAGAGACCCAGTACTTC
CDR3 protein: CASSQGSGGQETQYF

V gene: TRBV19
clone size: -
J gene: TRBJ1-2
D gene: TRBD1
CDR3 DNA: TGTGCCAGCAACAGGGGGACGGATTATGGCTACACCTTC
CDR3 protein: CASNRGTDYGYTF

V gene: TRBV6-5
clone size: -
J gene: TRBJ1-2
D gene: TRBD1
CDR3 DNA: TGTGCCAGCAGTCCCGGGACAGGGAACTATGGCTACACCTTC
CDR3 protein: CASSPGTGNYGYTF

V gene: TRBV9
clone size: -
J gene: TRBJ2-3
D gene: -
CDR3 DNA: TGTGCCAGCAGTCCTCGCGCGGCGGGCCTCACAGATACGCAGTATTTT
CDR3 protein: CASSPRAAGLTDTQYF

V gene: TRBV7-7
clone size: -
J gene: TRBJ2-1
D gene: TRBD2
CDR3 DNA: TGTGCCAGCAGCCCCGCAGGCGGGGGGTCCGGTGAGCAGTTCTTC
CDR3 protein: CASSPAGGGSGEQFF

V gene: TRBV6-5
clone size: -
J gene: TRBJ2-4
D gene: TRBD2
CDR3 DNA: TGTGCCAGCAGTTACTCTTGGCTAGCGGGAGAGGGGGTGTACTTC
CDR3 protein: CASSYSWLAGEGVYF

V gene: TRBV19
clone size: -
J gene: TRBJ1-1
D gene: TRBD1
CDR3 DNA: TGTGCCAGCCGGGACAGGGTAGGGACTGAAGCTTTCTTT
CDR3 protein: CASRDRVGTEAFF

V gene: TRBV19
clone size: -
J gene: TRBJ1-1
D gene: TRBD1
CDR3 DNA: TGTGCCAGTACCACGACAGGGGGAACTGAAGCTTTCTTT
CDR3 protein: CASTTTGGTEAFF

V gene: TRBV18
clone size: -
J gene: TRBJ1-2
D gene: TRBD1
CDR3 DNA: TGTGCCAGCTCACCACAGAACATGGTCCAACGAACAGGGGGCCTATGGAACCTATACACCTTC
CDR3 protein: CASSPQNMVQRTGGLWNLYTF

V gene: TRBV6-5
clone size: -
J gene: TRBJ2-7
D gene: TRBD1
CDR3 DNA: TGTGCCAGCAGTTACAAAAAGGGACAGGGCGGCTACGAGCAGTACTTC
CDR3 protein: CASSYKKGQGGYEQYF

V gene: TRBV11-3
clone size: -
J gene: TRBJ1-6
D gene: TRBD1
CDR3 DNA: TGTGCCAGCAGCCCGGGACAGGGGGGGACCTATAATTCACCCCTCCACTTT
CDR3 protein: CASSPGQGGTYNSPLHF

V gene: TRBV19
clone size: -
J gene: TRBJ2-5
D gene: TRBD2
CDR3 DNA: TGTGCCAGTAGTACGGCTAGCGGGCAAGAGACCCAGTACTTC
CDR3 protein: CASSTASGQETQYF

V gene: TRBV3-1/TRBV3-2
clone size: -
J gene: TRBJ1-6
D gene: -
CDR3 DNA: TGTGCCAGCAGCGAAGGAGGAAATTCACCCCTCCACTTT
CDR3 protein: CASSEGGNSPLHF

V gene: TRBV5-1
clone size: -
J gene: TRBJ2-2
D gene: -
CDR3 DNA: TGCGCCAGCAGCCCGGACAGTTCCTTAGGAACCGGGGAGCTGTTTTTT
CDR3 protein: CASSPDSSLGTGELFF

V gene: TRBV5-1
clone size: few
J gene: TRBJ2-5
D gene: -
CDR3 DNA: TGCGCCAGCAGCTTGAGTCAGGAAAGACGAGAGACCCAGTACTTC
CDR3 protein: CASSLSQERRETQYF

V gene: TRBV7-7
clone size: -
J gene: TRBJ2-1
D gene: -
CDR3 DNA: TGTGCTAGCAGTCGATCGGGGACTGACAATGAGCAGTTCTTC
CDR3 protein: CASSRSGTDNEQFF

V gene: TRBV28
clone size: few
J gene: TRBJ2-7
D gene: -
CDR3 DNA: TGTGCCAGCAGTTTAATTTTCAGGACTTCCTACGAGCAGTACTTC
CDR3 protein: CASSLIFRTSYEQYF

V gene: TRBV28
clone size: -
J gene: TRBJ1-1
D gene: -
CDR3 DNA: TGTGCCAGCAGTTTAGCGGGCGCGAACACTGAAGCTTTCTTT
CDR3 protein: CASSLAGANTEAFF

V gene: TRBV18
clone size: -
J gene: TRBJ2-2
D gene: TRBD1
CDR3 DNA: TGTGCCAGCTCAACCGGACAGGGGTACACCGGGGAGCTGTTTTTT
CDR3 protein: CASSTGQGYTGELFF

V gene: TRBV6-2/TRBV6-3
clone size: -
J gene: TRBJ2-3
D gene: TRBD1
CDR3 DNA: TGTGCCAGCAGTCCCCCGAGACAGGGAATCACAGATACGCAGTATTTT
CDR3 protein: CASSPPRQGITDTQYF

V gene: TRBV15
clone size: -
J gene: TRBJ1-2
D gene: TRBD1
CDR3 DNA: TGTGCCACCAGCAGACTACTGACAGGGGACTATGGCTACACCTTC
CDR3 protein: CATSRLLTGDYGYTF

V gene: TRBV7-6
clone size: -
J gene: TRBJ1-3
D gene: TRBD1
CDR3 DNA: TGTGCCAGCAGTCCGATGACAGGGGGCTCTGGAAACACCATATATTTT
CDR3 protein: CASSPMTGGSGNTIYF

V gene: TRBV5-4
clone size: -
J gene: TRBJ2-5
D gene: -
CDR3 DNA: TGTGCCAGCAGCTCACAGGGACAAGAGACCCAGTACTTC
CDR3 protein: CASSSQGQETQYF

V gene: TRBV11-2
clone size: -
J gene: TRBJ1-1
D gene: TRBD1
CDR3 DNA: TGTGCCAGCAGCTTGGCCACTAAGGGACAGATGAACACTGAAGCTTTCTTT
CDR3 protein: CASSLATKGQMNTEAFF

V gene: TRBV19
clone size: few
J gene: TRBJ2-3
D gene: -
CDR3 DNA: TGTGCCGTTCGGAGGGGAGATACGCAGTATTTT
CDR3 protein: CAVRRGDTQYF